Each of the 26 T cell receptor beta chains below was sequenced from the same sample in a study of control samples from healthy donors and cancer patients. Some clones are missing from TCRdb's copy, which holds only in-frame ones; the method was immunoSEQ multiplex PCR. The sample gives about 150,000 clones, approximately 96% of which show up once; about 5.6% is in the top ten. The sample comprised blood. The receptor source for this set is a middle-aged man in good health.

This clone showed up just a few times. The chain employs TRBV2 and TRBJ1-3; D ambiguous. CDR1 and CDR2 (germline): SNHLY, FYNNEI. V was shortened by 4 bases and J by 9 bases, with 10 bases between the two germline ends. CDR3 length: 12 amino acids. The CDR3 region is CASSVGRSTIYF. Here the CDR3 DNA reads TGTGCCAGCAGTGTCGGGCGGAGCACCATATATTTT.

For the CDR3, the DNA is TGTGCCAGCAGTGAAATTCCGGGCACCGGGGAGCTGTTTTTT. Its protein product is CASSEIPGTGELFF. The gene calls are TRBV6-1 and TRBJ2-2; D not certain. V lost 2 bases, J lost 4 bases, and 8 bases lay in between. This CDR3 region has 14 residues. Germline V gives CDR1 MNHNS, CDR2 SASEGT.

The J gene is TRBJ2-2, the V gene TRBV30; TRBD1 aligns across 11 bases. The V gene end was trimmed by 2 bases and the J gene end by 6 bases; junction bases not matched to a gene: 5. This CDR3 has 15 residues. Germline lookup yields CDR1 GTSNPN and CDR2 SVGIG (reference sequence). The CDR3 here is CAWSSGQGVAGELFF. For the CDR3, the DNA is TGTGCCTGGAGTTCGGGACAGGGGGTCGCCGGGGAGCTGTTTTTT.

This clone occurred once. The chain links TRBV30 to TRBJ2-4; a possible D gene is TRBD2 (7 bases). This CDR3 region has 17 residues. The germline gives CDR1 GTSNPN, CDR2 SVGIG (reference sequence). Trimming took 2 bases from V and 0 from J, leaving 17 bases between them. The CDR3, as DNA: TGTGCCTGGAGTTACGGCGGGGGCAACCTAGCCAAAAACATTCAGTACTTC. Its translation: CAWSYGGGNLAKNIQYF.

V and J are TRBV5-1 and TRBJ1-2; D call uncertain. CDR3 length: 12 residues. Trimming cost V 0 bases and J 6 bases, with 6 bases left between them. The germline V gene encodes CDR1 SGHRS and CDR2 YFSETQ. CDR3 coding DNA: TGCGCCAGCAGCTTGGAAGGAAATGGCTACACCTTC. Translated: CASSLEGNGYTF.

The rearrangement uses TRBV5-1 and TRBJ2-3, with 14 positions matching TRBD2. The CDR3 length is 15 residues. The junction had 5 bases not matched to a gene; V was cut back by 7 bases and J by 4 bases. Germline CDR1 reads SGHRS; CDR2 reads YFSETQ. CDR3 sequence reads: CASSGLAGGSDTQYF. CDR3 bases: TGCGCCAGCTCCGGACTAGCGGGGGGATCAGATACGCAGTATTTT.

The rearrangement uses TRBV7-9 and TRBJ2-7; no definite D call. The length of the CDR3 is 12 residues. Germline-derived CDR1 and CDR2 are SEHNR and FQNEAQ (reference sequence). Trimming cost V 4 bases and J 3 bases, with 7 bases left between them. Here the CDR3 DNA reads TGTGCCAGCAGCTCCTACAGCTACGAGCAGTACTTC. Translated, it gives CASSSYSYEQYF. Looking up the rest from reference TRBV7-9 and TRBJ2-7 gives the full variable domain: DTGVSQNPRHKITKRGQNVTFRCDPISEHNRLYWYRQTLGQGPEFLTYFQNEAQLEKSRLLSDRFSAERPKGSFSTLEIQRTEQGDSAMYLCASSSYSYEQYFGPGTRLTVT.

The J gene is TRBJ1-1, the V gene TRBV19; 9 bases agree with TRBD1. After removal of 2 bases from V and 0 bases from J, the junction contained 7 bases not matched to a gene. CDR3 length equals 17 residues. Looked up from germline, CDR1 is LNHDA and CDR2 is SQIVND (reference sequence). This chain's CDR3 is CASSISGTGILNTEAFF. The CDR3 DNA sequence: TGTGCCAGTAGTATATCCGGGACAGGGATTTTGAACACTGAAGCTTTCTTT. The variable domain in full, completed from reference TRBV19 and TRBJ1-1, reads DGGITQSPKYLFRKEGQNVTLSCEQNLNHDAMYWYRQDPGQGLRLIYYSQIVNDFQKGDIAEGYSVSREKKESFPLTVTSAQKNPTAFYLCASSISGTGILNTEAFFGQGTRLTVV.

This chain's CDR3 is CASSRTGTPEGQYF. For the CDR3, the DNA is TGTGCCAGCAGCCGGACCGGGACCCCCGAGGGGCAGTACTTC. The gene calls are TRBV28 and TRBJ2-7; D may be TRBD1 or TRBD2 (5 bases each). Trimming stripped 6 bases from V and 9 bases from J, with 21 bases between. Germline V gene sequence: CDR1 MDHEN, CDR2 SYDVKM. This CDR3 spans 14 amino acids. Complete variable domain (other parts from reference TRBV28 and TRBJ2-7): DVKVTQSSRYLVKRTGEKVFLECVQDMDHENMFWYRQDPGLGLRLIYFSYDVKMKEKGDIPEGYSVSREKKERFSLILESASTNQTSMYLCASSRTGTPEGQYFGPGTRLTVT.

This clone has a handful of counts. The chain links TRBV7-2 to TRBJ2-7; D perhaps matches TRBD2 (6 bases). This CDR3 is 16 amino acids long. V was pared by 5 bases and J by 2 bases, with 19 bases between. The V gene's germline CDR1 is SGHTA and CDR2 FQGNSA. The CDR3 region has the DNA TGTGCCAGCAGCACCGTACGGGGGAAGCGGACCTACGAGCAGTACTTC. Translated, it gives CASSTVRGKRTYEQYF. The whole variable domain, remainder taken from reference TRBV7-2 and TRBJ2-7, is GAGVSQSPSNKVTEKGKDVELRCDPISGHTALYWYRQSLGQGLEFLIYFQGNSAPDKSGLPSDRFSAERTGGSVSTLTIQRTQQEDSAVYLCASSTVRGKRTYEQYFGPGTRLTVT.

The V gene is TRBV28, the J gene TRBJ2-7, with 7 bases aligning to TRBD1. Germline trimming cut 3 bases from V and 6 bases from J; bases unmatched to any gene: 8. Per germline, CDR1 MDHEN and CDR2 SYDVKM. CDR3 length: 14 amino acids. The DNA of the CDR3 is TGTGCCAGCAGTTTCCTGGCAGGGGGTATCGAGCAGTACTTC. Its protein product is CASSFLAGGIEQYF.

The chain joins TRBV18 to TRBJ2-6; D not certain. Looked up from germline, CDR1 is KGHSH and CDR2 is LQKENI. V was clipped by 3 bases and J by 2 bases, with 5 bases between them. The CDR3 covers 14 residues. CDR3: CASSPAPGANVLTF. The CDR3 nucleotides are TGTGCCAGCTCACCTGCTCCTGGGGCCAACGTCCTGACTTTC.

The chain joins TRBV20-1 to TRBJ1-2; tentative D call: TRBD1 (5 bases). The CDR3 sequence is 11 residues long. V gave up 4 bases and J gave up 7 bases, with 10 bases separating them. Germline CDR1 reads DFQATT; CDR2 reads SNEGSKA (reference sequence). The CDR3 bases are TGCAGTGCTACGTTTGGGGCTGGCTACACCTTC. Translation: CSATFGAGYTF.

The rearrangement joins TRBV7-8 to TRBJ1-1, with 9 bases aligning to TRBD1. Trimming at V came to 6 bases and at J to 0 bases, leaving 14 bases not matched to a gene. Germline CDR1 SGHVS, CDR2 FQNEAQ. The CDR3 spans 18 residues. The CDR3 nucleotides are TGTGCCAGCAGTCTTAGGGCTATACAGGGGGCGGTGAACACTGAAGCTTTCTTT. Translating gives CASSLRAIQGAVNTEAFF.

The CDR3 region has the DNA TGTGCCAGCTCACCATCGGGGGGCTCCTATAATTCACCCCTCCACTTT. As protein: CASSPSGGSYNSPLHF. The chain has TRBV18 and TRBJ1-6; D might be TRBD1 (5 bases). Trimming stripped 2 bases from V and 0 bases from J, with 8 bases between. The CDR3 is 16 amino acids. CDR1 KGHSH and CDR2 LQKENI come from the germline V gene.

The chain is built from TRBV6-5 and TRBJ1-6; 9 bases are a match to TRBD1. CDR1 and CDR2 from the germline V gene are MNHEY and SVGAGI. The CDR3 totals 14 residues. Trimming cost V 6 bases and J 11 bases; bases outside gene matches: 8. The CDR3 reads CASRPGQGKAPLHF. CDR3 coding DNA: TGTGCCAGCAGGCCGGGACAGGGTAAAGCACCCCTCCACTTT.

The chain joins TRBV5-6 to TRBJ1-1; D ambiguous. The CDR3 is made up of 15 amino acids. With 0 bases removed from V and 0 bases from J, the gap between germline ends came to 9 bases. The germline CDR1 and CDR2 sequences are SGHDT and YYEEEE. CDR3: CASSLVQSVNTEAFF. CDR3 DNA sequence: TGTGCCAGCAGCTTGGTCCAGAGCGTGAACACTGAAGCTTTCTTT.

The chain uses TRBV3-1 (or the pseudogene TRBV3-2) and TRBJ2-5; D is uncertain. Trimming took 3 bases from V and 2 from J, leaving 13 bases between them. The V gene's germline CDR1 is LGHDT and CDR2 YNNKEL (reference sequence). This CDR3 spans 15 amino acids. CDR3 in DNA: TGTGCCAGCAGCCAGGCCCCGGGCCGGCAAGAGACCCAGTACTTC. This sequence encodes CASSQAPGRQETQYF.

V gene TRBV6-5 combines with J gene TRBJ2-1; 10 nucleotides match TRBD1. V dropped 6 bases and J dropped 1; count of bases not matched to a gene: 3. The V gene's germline CDR1 is MNHEY and CDR2 SVGAGI. The CDR3 is made up of 15 amino acids. In DNA form, the CDR3 reads TGTGCCAGCAGCCGACAGGGGGCTTCCTACAATGAGCAGTTCTTC. Its translation is CASSRQGASYNEQFF.

V and J are TRBV15 and TRBJ2-6, with D uncertain. The V and J ends lost 5 bases and 0 bases respectively, with 5 bases between them. This CDR3 contains 14 residues. Per germline, CDR1 LNHNV and CDR2 YYDKDF (reference sequence). In DNA, the CDR3 is TGTGCCACCAGCCCCGACTCTGGGGCCAACGTCCTGACTTTC. The encoded protein is CATSPDSGANVLTF.

This chain links TRBV25-1 with TRBJ2-1, with 10 bases that match TRBD2. CDR3 length equals 15 residues. Germline CDR1 is MGHDK and CDR2 is SYGVNS. The V gene end was trimmed by 2 bases and the J gene end by 8 bases; junction bases not matched to a gene: 6. In nucleotides, the CDR3 is TGTGCCAGCAGTGAACGTCTAGCGGGGGCTTATGAGCAGTTCTTC. Amino acids: CASSERLAGAYEQFF.

The chain combines TRBV27 with TRBJ1-5, with 7 bases identical to TRBD1. This CDR3 comprises 14 residues. The ends lost 3 bases at V and 6 bases at J; junction bases unmatched: 5. From germline, CDR1 is MNHEY and CDR2 SMNVEV (reference sequence). CDR3 DNA: TGTGCCAGCAGTTTCCAGGGGGGGACTCAGCCCCAGCATTTT. Translated: CASSFQGGTQPQHF.

The rearrangement links TRBV19 to TRBJ1-1; unclear D gene. CDR3 length: 13 residues. Between the trimmed V and J ends, which lost 1 base and 4 bases, there was a span of 7 bases. Germline V gives CDR1 LNHDA, CDR2 SQIVND (reference sequence). The CDR3 loop is CASSIGGFTEAFF. Written as DNA, the CDR3 is TGTGCCAGTAGTATAGGAGGGTTCACTGAAGCTTTCTTT. Together with reference TRBV19 and TRBJ1-1, the CDR3 gives the full variable domain: DGGITQSPKYLFRKEGQNVTLSCEQNLNHDAMYWYRQDPGQGLRLIYYSQIVNDFQKGDIAEGYSVSREKKESFPLTVTSAQKNPTAFYLCASSIGGFTEAFFGQGTRLTVV.

This chain links TRBV27 with TRBJ2-7; D is possibly TRBD1 or TRBD2 (5 bases each). With 4 bases removed from V and 2 bases from J, the gap between germline ends came to 27 bases. The CDR3 runs 19 residues. Germline V lookup: CDR1 MNHEY, CDR2 SMNVEV (reference sequence). For the CDR3, the DNA is TGTGCCAGCAGTTACGGGGCCCGGCCCCAATGGCAGCGAACCTACGAGCAGTACTTC. Translating gives CASSYGARPQWQRTYEQYF.

The V call is TRBV4-1, the J call TRBJ2-1; D may be TRBD2 (5 bases). Trimming stripped 4 bases from V and 8 bases from J, with 18 bases between. This CDR3 region has 15 residues. The germline V gene has CDR1 MGHRA and CDR2 YSYEKL. CDR3 in amino acids: CASSLHPRGSDEQFF. For the CDR3, the DNA is TGCGCCAGCAGCCTCCACCCCCGAGGTAGCGATGAGCAGTTCTTC.

This clone has a single count. This rearrangement joins TRBV4-2 to TRBJ1-4; D call uncertain. Germline V CDR1 and CDR2: LGHNA, YNFKEQ. Trimming stripped 4 bases from V and 5 bases from J, with 17 bases between. The CDR3 contains 16 residues. CDR3 protein: CASSPLNLGNNEKLFF. The DNA of the CDR3 is TGTGCCAGCAGCCCCTTGAATTTAGGGAACAATGAAAAACTGTTTTTT.